These T cell receptor beta chains were read from a single sample in a study of blood T cell repertoires in COVID-19. Clones were read by immunoSEQ multiplex PCR, and TCRdb kept only the in-frame ones, dropping some. There are more than 150,000 clones in the sample; 80% to 85% occur only once, and 13% to 15% lies in the top ten. The sample consisted of peripheral blood. The source of these receptors is a man younger than 30 with active or convalescent COVID-19. Both conserved end residues are part of each CDR3. The order of the fields is V gene, J gene, clone size, CDR3 protein. Clone size is given for some rows only: seen once, a few or many times, or a class if the clone is expanded.

TRBV4-3	TRBJ2-3	.	CASSQGGGVGTDTQYF
TRBV19	TRBJ1-2	.	CASSIALIGQGRGYTF
TRBV18	TRBJ2-3	.	CASSPSSSGKADTQYF
TRBV10-1	TRBJ1-2	.	CASSPGGGDGYTF
TRBV7-9	TRBJ2-2	.	CASSLNTGGMNTGELFF
TRBV6-5	TRBJ1-2	.	CASSRRRAQGYTF
TRBV5-1	TRBJ2-7	.	CASSQGTSGGAQYF
TRBV11-2	TRBJ1-2	.	CASSYPDRAYYGYTF
TRBV14	TRBJ1-4	.	CASSQNRDILYEKLFF
TRBV19	TRBJ1-1	.	CASSPGTALNTEAFF
TRBV29-1	TRBJ1-1	few	CSVYRGPSTEAFF
TRBV7-2	TRBJ1-5	.	CASSLSRGSNQPQHF
TRBV6-5	TRBJ1-2	.	CASRLGSGYHGYTF
TRBV4-1	TRBJ1-1	few	CASSRKTDPGDRGTEAFF
TRBV3-1/TRBV3-2	TRBJ2-5	.	CASSQLQSGKETQYF
TRBV5-1	TRBJ2-1	.	CASSLGVYRTGKVDTYNEQFF
TRBV3-1/TRBV3-2	TRBJ2-4	.	CASSQDPSGPKNIQYF
TRBV28	TRBJ1-5	.	CASTPTGVGNQPQHF
TRBV2	TRBJ1-6	.	CASSERVQYNSPLHF
TRBV2	TRBJ1-3	.	CASGRGGNTIYF
TRBV9	TRBJ2-1	once	CASSVDIPEREQFF
TRBV12-5	TRBJ2-7	.	CASGLSSKAVASTYEQYF
TRBV6-5	TRBJ1-4	.	CASRDLREGEKLFF
TRBV28	TRBJ2-1	.	CASRSDYNEQFF
TRBV7-2	TRBJ1-2	once	CASSLVGSRQGVGYTF
TRBV15	TRBJ1-5	.	CATSRARGNQPQHF
TRBV29-1	TRBJ1-1	few	CSVVPGQFEAFF
TRBV18	TRBJ1-6	.	CASSTTGGNSPLHF
TRBV7-2	TRBJ2-4	.	CASSLALAKNIQYF
TRBV5-6	TRBJ1-4	.	CASSLSGGTNEKLFF
TRBV9	TRBJ2-2	.	CASSRRTSGSPGELFF
TRBV7-9	TRBJ2-7	.	CASSSGTSGYEQYF
TRBV10-1	TRBJ2-7	.	CAPRPGTSGRGMDEQYF
TRBV27	TRBJ2-5	few	CASSLGLPSGTQYF
TRBV11-1	TRBJ2-1	.	CASSHPGLAGYNEQFF